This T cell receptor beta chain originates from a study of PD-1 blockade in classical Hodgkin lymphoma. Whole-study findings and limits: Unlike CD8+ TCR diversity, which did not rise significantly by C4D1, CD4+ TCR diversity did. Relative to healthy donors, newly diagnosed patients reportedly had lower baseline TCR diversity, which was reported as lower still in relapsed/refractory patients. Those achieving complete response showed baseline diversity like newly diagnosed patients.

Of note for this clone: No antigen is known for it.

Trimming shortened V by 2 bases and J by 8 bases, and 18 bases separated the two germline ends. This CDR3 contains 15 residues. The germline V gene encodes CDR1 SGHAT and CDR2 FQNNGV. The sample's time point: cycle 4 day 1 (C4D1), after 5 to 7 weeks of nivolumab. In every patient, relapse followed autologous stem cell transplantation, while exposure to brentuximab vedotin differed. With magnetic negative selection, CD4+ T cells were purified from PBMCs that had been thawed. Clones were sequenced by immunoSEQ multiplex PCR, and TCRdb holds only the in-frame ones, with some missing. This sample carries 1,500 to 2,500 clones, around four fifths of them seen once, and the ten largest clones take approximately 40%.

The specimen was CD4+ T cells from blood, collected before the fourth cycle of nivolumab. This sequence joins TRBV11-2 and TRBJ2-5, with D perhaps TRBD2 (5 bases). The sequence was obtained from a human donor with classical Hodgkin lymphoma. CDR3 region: CASSLMSRTFLTQYF. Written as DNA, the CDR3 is TGTGCCAGCAGCTTAATGTCAAGGACTTTCCTCACCCAGTACTTC.